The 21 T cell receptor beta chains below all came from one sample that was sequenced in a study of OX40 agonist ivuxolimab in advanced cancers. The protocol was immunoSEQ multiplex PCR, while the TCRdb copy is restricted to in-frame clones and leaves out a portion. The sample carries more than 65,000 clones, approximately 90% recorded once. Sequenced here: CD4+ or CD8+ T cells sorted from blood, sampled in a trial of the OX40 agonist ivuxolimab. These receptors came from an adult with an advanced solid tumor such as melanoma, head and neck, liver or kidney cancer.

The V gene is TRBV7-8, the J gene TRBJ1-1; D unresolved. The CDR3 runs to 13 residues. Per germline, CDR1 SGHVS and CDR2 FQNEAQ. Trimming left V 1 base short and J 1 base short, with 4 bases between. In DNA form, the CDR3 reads TGTGCCAGCAGCTTAGACAGGAACACTGAAGCTTTCTTT. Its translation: CASSLDRNTEAFF.

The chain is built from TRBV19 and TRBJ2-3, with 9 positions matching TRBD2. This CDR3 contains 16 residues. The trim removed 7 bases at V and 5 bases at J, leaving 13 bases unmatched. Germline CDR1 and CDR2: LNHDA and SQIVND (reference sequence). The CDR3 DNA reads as TGTGCCAGTACCGGGTGGGTAGCGGGAGAGGAAGATACGCAGTATTTT. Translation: CASTGWVAGEEDTQYF.

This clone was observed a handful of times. This chain's CDR3 is CASSYSRARSGELFF. CDR3 bases: TGTGCCAGCAGTTACTCGAGAGCCCGATCCGGGGAGCTGTTTTTT. The chain joins TRBV6-5 to TRBJ2-2; no clear D. Trimming removed 0 bases from V and 6 bases from J, with 11 bases in between. The germline gives CDR1 MNHEY, CDR2 SVGAGI. The CDR3 totals 15 residues.

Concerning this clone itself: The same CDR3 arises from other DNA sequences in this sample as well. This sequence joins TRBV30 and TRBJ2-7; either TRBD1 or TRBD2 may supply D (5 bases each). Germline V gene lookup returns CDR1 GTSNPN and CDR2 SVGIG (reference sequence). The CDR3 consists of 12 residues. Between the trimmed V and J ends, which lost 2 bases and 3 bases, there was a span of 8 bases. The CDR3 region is CAWSRGDYEQYF. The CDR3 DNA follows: TGTGCCTGGAGTAGGGGAGACTACGAGCAGTACTTC.

This CDR3 reads CASSESGPKDEQYF. Here the CDR3 DNA reads TGCGCCAGCAGTGAGTCCGGGCCGAAGGACGAGCAGTACTTC. The chain joins TRBV10-1 to TRBJ2-7; D gene ambiguous. The CDR3 covers 14 residues. Trimming cost V 0 bases and J 5 bases, with 11 bases left between them. Germline CDR1 is WNHNN and CDR2 is SYGVQD (reference sequence).

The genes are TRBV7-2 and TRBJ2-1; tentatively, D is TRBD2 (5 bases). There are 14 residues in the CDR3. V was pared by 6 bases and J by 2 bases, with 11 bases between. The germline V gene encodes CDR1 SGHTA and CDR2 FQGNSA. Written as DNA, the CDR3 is TGTGCCAGCAGTTTGCAGACTACCTACAATGAGCAGTTCTTC. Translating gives CASSLQTTYNEQFF. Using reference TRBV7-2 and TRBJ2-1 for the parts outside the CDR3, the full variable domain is GAGVSQSPSNKVTEKGKDVELRCDPISGHTALYWYRQSLGQGLEFLIYFQGNSAPDKSGLPSDRFSAERTGGSVSTLTIQRTQQEDSAVYLCASSLQTTYNEQFFGPGTRLTVL.

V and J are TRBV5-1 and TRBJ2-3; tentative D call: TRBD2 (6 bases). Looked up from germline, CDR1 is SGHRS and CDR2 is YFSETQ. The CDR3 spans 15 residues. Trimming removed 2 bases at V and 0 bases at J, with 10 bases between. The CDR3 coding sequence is TGCGCCAGCAGCTTAGGCGGGATTAGCACAGATACGCAGTATTTT. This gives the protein CASSLGGISTDTQYF.

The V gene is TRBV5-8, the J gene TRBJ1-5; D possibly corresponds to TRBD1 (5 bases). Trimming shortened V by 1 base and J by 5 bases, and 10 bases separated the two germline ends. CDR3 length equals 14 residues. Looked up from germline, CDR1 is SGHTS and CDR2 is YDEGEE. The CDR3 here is CASSLRGFYQPQHF. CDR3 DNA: TGTGCCAGCAGCTTGCGGGGGTTCTATCAGCCCCAGCATTTT.

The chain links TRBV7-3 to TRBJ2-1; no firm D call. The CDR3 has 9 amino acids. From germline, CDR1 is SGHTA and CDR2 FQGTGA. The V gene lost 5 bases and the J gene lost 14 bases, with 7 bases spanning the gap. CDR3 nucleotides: TGTGCCAGCAGCCCTCTAGAGTTCTTC. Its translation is CASSPLEFF.

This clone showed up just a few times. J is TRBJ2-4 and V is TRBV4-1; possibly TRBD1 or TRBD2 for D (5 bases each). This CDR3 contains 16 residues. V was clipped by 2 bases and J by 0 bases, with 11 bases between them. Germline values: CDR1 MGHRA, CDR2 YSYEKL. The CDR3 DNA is TGCGCCAGCAGCCAAATATCCGGGGCAGCCAAAAACATTCAGTACTTC. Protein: CASSQISGAAKNIQYF.

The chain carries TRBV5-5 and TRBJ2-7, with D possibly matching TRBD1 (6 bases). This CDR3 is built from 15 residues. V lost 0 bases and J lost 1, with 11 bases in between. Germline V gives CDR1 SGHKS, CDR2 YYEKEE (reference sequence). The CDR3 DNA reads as TGTGCCAGCAGCTTGGTGGCAGGGGCGTCCTACGAGCAGTACTTC. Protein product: CASSLVAGASYEQYF.

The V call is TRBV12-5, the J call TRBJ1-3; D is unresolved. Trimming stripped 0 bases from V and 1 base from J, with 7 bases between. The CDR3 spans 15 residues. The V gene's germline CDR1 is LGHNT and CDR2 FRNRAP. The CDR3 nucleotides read TGTGCTAGTGGTTTGGTAATGGGGTCTGGAAACACCATATATTTT. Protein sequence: CASGLVMGSGNTIYF.

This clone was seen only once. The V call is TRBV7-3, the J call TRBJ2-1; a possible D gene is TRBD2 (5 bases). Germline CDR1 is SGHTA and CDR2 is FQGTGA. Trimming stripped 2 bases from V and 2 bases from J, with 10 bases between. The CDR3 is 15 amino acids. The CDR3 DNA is TGTGCCAGCAGCTTATCTGGGAGCCCCTACAATGAGCAGTTCTTC. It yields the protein CASSLSGSPYNEQFF.

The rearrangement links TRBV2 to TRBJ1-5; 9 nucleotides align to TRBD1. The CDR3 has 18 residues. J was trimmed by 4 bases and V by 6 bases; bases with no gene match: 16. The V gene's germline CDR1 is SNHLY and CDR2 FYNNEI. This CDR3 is CASRKERTGVEINQPQHF. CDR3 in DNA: TGTGCCAGCAGGAAAGAGCGGACAGGGGTGGAAATTAATCAGCCCCAGCATTTT.

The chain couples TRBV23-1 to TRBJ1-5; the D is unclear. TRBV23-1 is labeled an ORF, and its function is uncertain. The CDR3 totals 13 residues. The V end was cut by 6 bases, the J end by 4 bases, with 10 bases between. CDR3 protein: CASSRRLNQPQHF. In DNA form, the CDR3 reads TGCGCCAGCAGCCGCAGGTTGAATCAGCCCCAGCATTTT.

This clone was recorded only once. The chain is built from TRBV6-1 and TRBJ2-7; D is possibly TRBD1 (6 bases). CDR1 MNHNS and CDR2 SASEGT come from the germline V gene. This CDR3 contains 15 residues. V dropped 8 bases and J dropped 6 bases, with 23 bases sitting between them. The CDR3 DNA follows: TGTGCCAGCCCGAAAGACAGGTCAGCTCCGGGCGAGCAGTACTTC. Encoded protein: CASPKDRSAPGEQYF.

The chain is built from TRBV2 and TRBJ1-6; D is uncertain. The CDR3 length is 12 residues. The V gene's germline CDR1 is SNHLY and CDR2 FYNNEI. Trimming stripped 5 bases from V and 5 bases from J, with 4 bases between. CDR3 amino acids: CASSPNNSPLHF. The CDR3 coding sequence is TGTGCCAGCAGTCCCAATAATTCACCCCTCCACTTT.

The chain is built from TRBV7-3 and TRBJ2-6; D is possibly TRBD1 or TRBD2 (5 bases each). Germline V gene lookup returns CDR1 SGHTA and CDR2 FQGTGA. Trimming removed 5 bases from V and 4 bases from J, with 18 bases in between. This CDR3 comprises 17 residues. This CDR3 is CASSRRTSLGGANVLTF. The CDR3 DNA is TGTGCCAGCAGCAGGAGGACAAGCCTTGGGGGGGCCAACGTCCTGACTTTC. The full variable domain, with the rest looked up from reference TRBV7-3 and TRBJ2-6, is GAGVSQTPSNKVTEKGKYVELRCDPISGHTALYWYRQSLGQGPEFLIYFQGTGAADDSGLPNDRFFAVRPEGSVSTLKIQRTERGDSAVYLCASSRRTSLGGANVLTFGAGSRLTVL.

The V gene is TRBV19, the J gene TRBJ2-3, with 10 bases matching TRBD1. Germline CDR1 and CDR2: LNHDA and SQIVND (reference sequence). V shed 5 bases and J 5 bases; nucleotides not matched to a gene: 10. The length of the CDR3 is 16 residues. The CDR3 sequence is CASSPRDRGRRDTQYF. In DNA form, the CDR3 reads TGTGCCAGTAGTCCCCGGGACAGGGGTCGGAGAGATACGCAGTATTTT.

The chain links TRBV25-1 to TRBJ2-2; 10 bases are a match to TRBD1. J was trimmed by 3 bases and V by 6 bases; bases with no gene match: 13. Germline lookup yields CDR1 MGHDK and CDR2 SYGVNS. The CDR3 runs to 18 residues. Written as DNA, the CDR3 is TGTGCCAGCAGCGAGCCGGAGACAGGGGGCCCTCACACCGGGGAGCTGTTTTTT. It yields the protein CASSEPETGGPHTGELFF.

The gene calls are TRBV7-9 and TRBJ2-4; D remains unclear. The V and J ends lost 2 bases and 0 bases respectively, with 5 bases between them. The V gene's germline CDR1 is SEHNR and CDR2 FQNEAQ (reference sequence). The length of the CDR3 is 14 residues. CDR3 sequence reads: CASSLTIAKNIQYF. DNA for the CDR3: TGTGCCAGCAGCTTAACGATAGCCAAAAACATTCAGTACTTC.